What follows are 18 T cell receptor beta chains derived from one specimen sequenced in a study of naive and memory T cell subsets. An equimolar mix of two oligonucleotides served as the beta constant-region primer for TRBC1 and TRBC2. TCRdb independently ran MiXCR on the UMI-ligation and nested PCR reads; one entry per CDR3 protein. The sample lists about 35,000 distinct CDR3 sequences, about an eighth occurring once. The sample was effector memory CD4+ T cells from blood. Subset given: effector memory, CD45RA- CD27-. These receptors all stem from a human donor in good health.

In DNA, the CDR3 is TGTGCCACCAGTGCGGACAGGGGGATGAATGGCTACACCTTC. This translates into CATSADRGMNGYTF. The rearrangement uses TRBV24-1 and TRBJ1-2; 10 bases align to TRBD1. Germline CDR1 reads KGHDR; CDR2 reads SFDVKD. Losses at the gene ends were 5 bases for V and 6 bases for J; bases not matched to a gene: 5. The CDR3 is made up of 14 amino acids.

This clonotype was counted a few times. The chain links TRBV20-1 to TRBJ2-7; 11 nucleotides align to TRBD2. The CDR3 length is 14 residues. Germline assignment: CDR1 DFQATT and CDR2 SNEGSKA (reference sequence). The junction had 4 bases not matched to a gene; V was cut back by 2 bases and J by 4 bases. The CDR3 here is CSARLAGGIYEQYF. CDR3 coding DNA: TGCAGTGCTAGACTAGCGGGAGGTATATACGAGCAGTACTTC.

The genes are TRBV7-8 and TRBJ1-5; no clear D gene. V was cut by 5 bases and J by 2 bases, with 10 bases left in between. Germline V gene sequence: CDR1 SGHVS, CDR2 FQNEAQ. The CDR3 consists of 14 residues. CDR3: CASSPTEGNQPQHF. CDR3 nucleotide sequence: TGTGCCAGCAGCCCCACTGAGGGCAATCAGCCCCAGCATTTT. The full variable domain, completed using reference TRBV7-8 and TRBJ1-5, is GAGVSQSPRYKVAKRGQDVALRCDPISGHVSLFWYQQALGQGPEFLTYFQNEAQLDKSGLPSDRFFAERPEGSVSTLKIQRTQQEDSAVYLCASSPTEGNQPQHFGDGTRLSIL.

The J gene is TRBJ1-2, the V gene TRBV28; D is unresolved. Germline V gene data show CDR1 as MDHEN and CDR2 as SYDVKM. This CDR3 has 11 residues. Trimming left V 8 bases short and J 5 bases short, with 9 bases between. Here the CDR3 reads CASSHPYGYTF. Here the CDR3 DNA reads TGTGCCAGCTCTCACCCTTATGGCTACACCTTC.

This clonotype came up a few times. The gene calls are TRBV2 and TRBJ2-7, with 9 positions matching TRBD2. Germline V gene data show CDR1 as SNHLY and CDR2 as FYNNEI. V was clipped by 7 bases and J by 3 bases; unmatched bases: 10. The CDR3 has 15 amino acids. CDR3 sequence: CASKLSGSPNYEQYF. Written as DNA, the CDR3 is TGTGCCAGCAAACTTAGCGGGAGCCCAAACTACGAGCAGTACTTC.

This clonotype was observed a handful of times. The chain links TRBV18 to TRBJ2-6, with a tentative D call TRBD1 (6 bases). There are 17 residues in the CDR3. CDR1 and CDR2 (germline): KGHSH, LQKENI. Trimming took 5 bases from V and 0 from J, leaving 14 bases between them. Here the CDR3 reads CASSRGTASSGANVLTF. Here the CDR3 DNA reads TGTGCCAGCTCAAGGGGGACGGCGAGCTCTGGGGCCAACGTCCTGACTTTC.

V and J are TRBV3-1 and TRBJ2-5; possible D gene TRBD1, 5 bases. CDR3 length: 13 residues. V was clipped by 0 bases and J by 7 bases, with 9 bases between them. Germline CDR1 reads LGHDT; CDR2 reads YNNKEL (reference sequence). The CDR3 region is CASSQEGRGTQYF. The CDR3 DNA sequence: TGTGCCAGCAGCCAAGAGGGGCGTGGGACCCAGTACTTC.

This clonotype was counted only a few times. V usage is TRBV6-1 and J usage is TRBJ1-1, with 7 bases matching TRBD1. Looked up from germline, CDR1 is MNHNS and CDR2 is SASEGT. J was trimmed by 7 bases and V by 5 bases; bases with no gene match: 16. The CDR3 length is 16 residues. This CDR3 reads CASSLRQGAGYNEAFF. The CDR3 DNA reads TGTGCCAGCAGTCTACGACAGGGCGCAGGCTACAATGAAGCTTTCTTT.

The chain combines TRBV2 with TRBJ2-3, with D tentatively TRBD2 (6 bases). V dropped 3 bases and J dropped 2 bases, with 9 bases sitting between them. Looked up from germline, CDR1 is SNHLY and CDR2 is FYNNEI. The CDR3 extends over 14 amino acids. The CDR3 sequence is CASSDAGPTDTQYF. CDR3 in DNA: TGTGCCAGCAGTGATGCGGGACCCACAGATACGCAGTATTTT.

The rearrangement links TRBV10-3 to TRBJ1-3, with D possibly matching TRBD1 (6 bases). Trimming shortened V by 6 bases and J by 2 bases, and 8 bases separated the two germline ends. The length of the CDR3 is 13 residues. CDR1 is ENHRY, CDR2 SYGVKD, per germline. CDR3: CAIRQGAGNTIYF. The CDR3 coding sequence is TGTGCCATCAGACAGGGCGCTGGAAACACCATATATTTT.

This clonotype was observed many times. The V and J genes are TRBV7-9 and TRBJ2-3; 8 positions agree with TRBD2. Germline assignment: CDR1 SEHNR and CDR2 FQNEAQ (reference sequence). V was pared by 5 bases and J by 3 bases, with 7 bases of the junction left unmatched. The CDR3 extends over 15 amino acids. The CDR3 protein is CASSPDGLATDTQYF. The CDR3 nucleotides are TGTGCCAGCAGCCCCGATGGACTAGCTACAGATACGCAGTATTTT.

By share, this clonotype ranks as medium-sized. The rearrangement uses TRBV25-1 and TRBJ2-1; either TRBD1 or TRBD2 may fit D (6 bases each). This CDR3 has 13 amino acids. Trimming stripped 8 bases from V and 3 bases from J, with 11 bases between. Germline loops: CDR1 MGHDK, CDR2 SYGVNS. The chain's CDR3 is CASQKGGYNEQFF. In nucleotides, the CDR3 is TGTGCCAGCCAAAAGGGGGGCTACAATGAGCAGTTCTTC.

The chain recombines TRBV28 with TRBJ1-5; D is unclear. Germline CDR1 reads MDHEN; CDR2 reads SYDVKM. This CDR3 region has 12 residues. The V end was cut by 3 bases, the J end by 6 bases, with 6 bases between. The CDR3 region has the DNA TGTGCCAGCAGTTTTGGGGTTCAGCCCCAGCATTTT. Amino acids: CASSFGVQPQHF.

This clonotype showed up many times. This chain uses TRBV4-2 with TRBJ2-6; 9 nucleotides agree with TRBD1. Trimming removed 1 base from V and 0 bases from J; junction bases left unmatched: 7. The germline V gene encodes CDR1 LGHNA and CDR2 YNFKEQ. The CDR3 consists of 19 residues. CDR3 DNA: TGTGCCAGCAGCCAAGGAGAGGGACAGGGACGCTCTGGGGCCAACGTCCTGACTTTC. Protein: CASSQGEGQGRSGANVLTF.

Written as DNA, the CDR3 is TGTGCCAGCAGCTGGGACAGGGGGCAAGAGACCCAGTACTTC. Amino acid sequence: CASSWDRGQETQYF. The J gene is TRBJ2-5, the V gene TRBV5-5; 11 nucleotides align to TRBD1. The CDR3 runs 14 residues. CDR1 is SGHKS, CDR2 YYEKEE, per germline (reference sequence). V trimming: 3 bases; J trimming: 2 bases; junction bases outside the gene matches: 0.

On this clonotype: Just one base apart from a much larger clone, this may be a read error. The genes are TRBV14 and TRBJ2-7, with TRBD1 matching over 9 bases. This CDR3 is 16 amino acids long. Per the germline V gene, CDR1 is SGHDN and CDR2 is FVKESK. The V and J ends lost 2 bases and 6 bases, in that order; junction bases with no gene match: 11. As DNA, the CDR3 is TGTGCCAGCAGCCAAAATGCCTGGACAGGGGCGTGCGAGCAGTACTTC. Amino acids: CASSQNAWTGACEQYF.

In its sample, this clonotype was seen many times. The CDR3 loop is CASSLRADGGELFF. CDR3 bases: TGTGCCAGCAGTCTCCGGGCCGATGGAGGGGAGCTGTTTTTT. The gene calls are TRBV12-3 or TRBV12-4 and TRBJ2-2; D remains ambiguous. V dropped 5 bases and J dropped 8 bases, with 15 bases sitting between them. This CDR3 spans 14 amino acids.

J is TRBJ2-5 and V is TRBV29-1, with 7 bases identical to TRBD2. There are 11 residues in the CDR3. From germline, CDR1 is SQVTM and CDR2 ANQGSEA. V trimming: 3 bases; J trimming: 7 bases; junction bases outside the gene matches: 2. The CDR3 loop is CSVDWGGTQYF. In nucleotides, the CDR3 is TGCAGCGTTGACTGGGGGGGGACCCAGTACTTC.